These 7 T cell receptor beta chains were sequenced from one sample in a study of response to subunit inactivated influenza vaccine. TCRdb called the RT-PCR reads again in MiXCR, with one record for every CDR3 protein. The sample contains some 640,000 distinct CDR3 sequences, approximately 15% of which appear only once. This specimen consisted of PBMCs from blood, obtained around 14 days before vaccination. These receptors were collected from a man aged 50-60 years who received an inactivated influenza vaccine.

The chain carries TRBV20-1 and TRBJ2-3; D remains unclear. This CDR3 has 16 residues. V lost 1 base and J lost 3, with 17 bases in between. CDR1 and CDR2 (germline): DFQATT, SNEGSKA (reference sequence). The CDR3 region has the DNA TGCAGTGCTAGAGTGCTCCGGGTCCAGTGGACAGATACGCAGTATTTT. Translating it yields CSARVLRVQWTDTQYF.

The J gene is TRBJ2-5, the V gene TRBV20-1, with TRBD2 identical over 11 bases. With V trimmed by 4 bases and J by 2 bases, 6 bases remained unmatched. Germline CDR1 DFQATT, CDR2 SNEGSKA (reference sequence). This CDR3 contains 15 residues. CDR3 nucleotides: TGCAGTGCTAACCCACTAGCGGGGGAACAAGAGACCCAGTACTTC. Translating it yields CSANPLAGEQETQYF.

This clonotype was seen only a few times. The genes are TRBV29-1 and TRBJ2-5, with D hard to call. Germline loops: CDR1 SQVTM, CDR2 ANQGSEA. Trimming stripped 4 bases from V and 2 bases from J, with 14 bases between. The CDR3 extends over 14 amino acids. CDR3 nucleotides: TGCAGCGTTGGTACGCGGCTTTCACAAGAGACCCAGTACTTC. It specifies CSVGTRLSQETQYF.

This clonotype is a singleton in its sample. The chain has TRBV6-5 and TRBJ1-6, with D possibly TRBD1 on 5 matching bases. CDR1 and CDR2 from the germline V gene are MNHEY and SVGAGI. The V gene lost 0 bases and the J gene lost 7 bases, with 10 bases spanning the gap. CDR3 size: 15 residues. The CDR3 coding sequence is TGTGCCAGCAGTTACTCGGGGCGCATAAATTCACCCCTCCACTTT. Translation gives CASSYSGRINSPLHF.

The chain is built from TRBV7-9 and TRBJ2-7, with 7 positions matching TRBD1. The CDR3 runs 14 residues. Germline loops: CDR1 SEHNR, CDR2 FQNEAQ (reference sequence). The V segment lost 5 bases and the J segment 2 bases; nucleotides outside the gene matches: 6. The CDR3: CASSPSTGTYEQYF. The DNA for the CDR3 is TGTGCCAGCAGCCCCTCGACAGGGACCTACGAGCAGTACTTC.

The V and J genes are TRBV4-3 and TRBJ1-2; TRBD1 is a possible D gene (5 bases). The V and J ends lost 0 bases and 1 base respectively, with 12 bases between them. The CDR3 has 16 residues. Germline V lookup: CDR1 LGHNA, CDR2 YSLEER. CDR3 sequence (DNA): TGCGCCAGCAGCCAAGATCAGTCAGGGTATAACTATGGCTACACCTTC. Its translation is CASSQDQSGYNYGYTF.

This clonotype turned up a few times. The genes are TRBV28 and TRBJ1-2; no definite D call. Trimming left V 8 bases short and J 4 bases short, with 17 bases between. Germline CDR1 and CDR2: MDHEN and SYDVKM. CDR3 length: 14 amino acids. CDR3 nucleotides: TGTGCCAGCTCCCGGGCCCAAGGTCTCTATGGCTACACCTTC. It translates to CASSRAQGLYGYTF.